This passage covers 9 T cell receptor beta chains from one sample sequenced in a study of a mutant IDH1 vaccine in newly diagnosed glioma. Antigens of these TCRs are unknown. Stated time point: week 5, during vaccination. Alongside topical imiquimod, each dose of vaccine comprised 300 ug of mutant IDH1 20-mer peptide. Generated by immunoSEQ multiplex PCR, the TCRdb table keeps only in-frame clones and is missing some. The data contain roughly 42,000 clones, 80% to 90% of them singletons. This material consisted of PBMCs, taken from a glioma patient whose treatment included an IDH1 peptide vaccine. The receptor set was obtained from a man aged 35-49 years with glioma.

The chain employs TRBV10-3 and TRBJ2-5; 12 bases fit TRBD2. This CDR3 is 16 amino acids long. Germline-derived CDR1 and CDR2 are ENHRY and SYGVKD. V trimming: 3 bases; J trimming: 9 bases; junction bases outside the gene matches: 11. The CDR3 nucleotides are TGTGCCATCAGTGAAGGTTCTAGCGGGGGGGGCTTGGCCCAGTACTTC. Its protein is CAISEGSSGGGLAQYF.

The genes are TRBV5-1 and TRBJ2-1; TRBD1 agrees at 10 bases. Germline CDR1 reads SGHRS; CDR2 reads YFSETQ. This CDR3 has 18 amino acids. Losses at the gene ends were 3 bases for V and 0 bases for J; bases not matched to a gene: 9. The CDR3 loop reads CASSSGQGWTSSYNEQFF. CDR3 nucleotide sequence: TGCGCCAGCAGCTCGGGACAGGGGTGGACAAGCTCCTACAATGAGCAGTTCTTC.

The gene calls are TRBV7-9 and TRBJ2-7; a weak D match, TRBD2 (5 bases). From germline, CDR1 is SEHNR and CDR2 FQNEAQ (reference sequence). The V gene lost 2 bases and the J gene lost 7 bases, with 9 bases spanning the gap. The CDR3 has 12 residues. The CDR3 reads CASSLRGQEQYF. CDR3 bases: TGTGCCAGCAGCTTACGCGGGCAGGAGCAGTACTTC.

The chain couples TRBV7-8 to TRBJ2-5, with 7 bases identical to TRBD2. This CDR3 region has 14 residues. Germline values: CDR1 SGHVS, CDR2 FQNEAQ. With V trimmed by 5 bases and J by 7 bases, 10 bases remained unmatched. In DNA, the CDR3 is TGTGCCAGCAGCGTGGGGGGGGTTTTCGGGACCCAGTACTTC. Translating gives CASSVGGVFGTQYF.

The chain carries TRBV14 and TRBJ2-1; 7 positions agree with TRBD2. Per germline, CDR1 SGHDN and CDR2 FVKESK. The CDR3 extends over 15 amino acids. The V segment lost 3 bases and the J segment 5 bases; nucleotides outside the gene matches: 7. The CDR3 DNA is TGTGCCAGCAGCCACGAGGGGCGGGAGCACAATGAGCAGTTCTTC. Its translation is CASSHEGREHNEQFF.

This clone was seen just once. The chain couples TRBV29-1 to TRBJ2-5; no reliable D call. The germline V and J ends were trimmed by 4 bases and 5 bases, with 14 bases remaining between them. The CDR3 runs 13 residues. From germline, CDR1 is SQVTM and CDR2 ANQGSEA. This CDR3 reads CSVVGGVGETQYF. DNA for the CDR3: TGCAGCGTTGTCGGTGGGGTCGGGGAGACCCAGTACTTC.

This chain connects TRBV15 to TRBJ2-1; D perhaps matches TRBD2 (7 bases). The V end was cut by 3 bases, the J end by 10 bases, with 16 bases between. The germline CDR1 and CDR2 sequences are LNHNV and YYDKDF (reference sequence). The CDR3 runs to 14 residues. CDR3: CATSSLGGPLEQFF. The CDR3 bases are TGTGCCACCAGCAGCCTGGGGGGGCCCCTCGAGCAGTTCTTC.

This chain connects TRBV19 to TRBJ2-1; 8 bases are a match to TRBD2. CDR3 length: 16 residues. J gave up 3 bases and V 5 bases, and 9 bases lay outside the gene matches. Germline V gives CDR1 LNHDA, CDR2 SQIVND (reference sequence). CDR3: CASSQTSGSFYNEQFF. In DNA form, the CDR3 reads TGTGCCAGTAGTCAGACCAGCGGGAGTTTCTACAATGAGCAGTTCTTC.

The V gene is TRBV5-4, the J gene TRBJ2-7; possibly TRBD1 for D (5 bases). The germline V gene has CDR1 SGHNT and CDR2 YYREEE (reference sequence). V was shortened by 1 base and J by 3 bases, with 8 bases between the two germline ends. The CDR3 covers 13 residues. Here the CDR3 reads CASSLSRDYEQYF. CDR3 nucleotides: TGTGCCAGCAGCTTGAGCAGGGACTACGAGCAGTACTTC. Using reference TRBV5-4 and TRBJ2-7 for the parts outside the CDR3, the full variable domain is ETGVTQSPTHLIKTRGQQVTLRCSSQSGHNTVSWYQQALGQGPQFIFQYYREEENGRGNFPPRFSGLQFPNYSSELNVNALELDDSALYLCASSLSRDYEQYFGPGTRLTVT.